This TCR beta chain is drawn from a study of T cells after posttransplantation cyclophosphamide. The sample holds many counts of this clone. Its antigen remains unidentified. Treatment was busulfan-fludarabine conditioning, a marrow graft, and cyclophosphamide on days +3 and +4. Study findings and constraints: TRB overlap between skin or GI tissue T cells and blood was limited. After PTCy, TRB diversity resembled that of CNI/methotrexate controls. Later post-transplant blood repertoires were often dominated by donor CD8+ memory clones.

The CDR3 contains 13 residues. CDR1 is SEHNR, CDR2 FQNEAQ, per germline (reference sequence). Trimming stripped 4 bases from V and 8 bases from J, with 11 bases between. Some clones are missing from TCRdb's copy, which holds only in-frame ones; the method was immunoSEQ multiplex PCR. The sample was found to contain under 25,000 clones, and every one recurs. The sample here was PBMCs, taken after allogeneic stem cell transplant with posttransplant cyclophosphamide. This receptor was identified in a male patient in his late teens or twenties who received an allogeneic stem cell transplant from a related donor, was CMV-positive, and had no GVHD. The T cells may come from the graft donor. The chain employs TRBV7-9 and TRBJ1-4; perhaps TRBD1 as D (5 bases). CDR3 residues: CASSSKTEEKLFF. In DNA form, the CDR3 reads TGTGCCAGCAGCTCCAAGACAGAAGAAAAACTGTTTTTT.